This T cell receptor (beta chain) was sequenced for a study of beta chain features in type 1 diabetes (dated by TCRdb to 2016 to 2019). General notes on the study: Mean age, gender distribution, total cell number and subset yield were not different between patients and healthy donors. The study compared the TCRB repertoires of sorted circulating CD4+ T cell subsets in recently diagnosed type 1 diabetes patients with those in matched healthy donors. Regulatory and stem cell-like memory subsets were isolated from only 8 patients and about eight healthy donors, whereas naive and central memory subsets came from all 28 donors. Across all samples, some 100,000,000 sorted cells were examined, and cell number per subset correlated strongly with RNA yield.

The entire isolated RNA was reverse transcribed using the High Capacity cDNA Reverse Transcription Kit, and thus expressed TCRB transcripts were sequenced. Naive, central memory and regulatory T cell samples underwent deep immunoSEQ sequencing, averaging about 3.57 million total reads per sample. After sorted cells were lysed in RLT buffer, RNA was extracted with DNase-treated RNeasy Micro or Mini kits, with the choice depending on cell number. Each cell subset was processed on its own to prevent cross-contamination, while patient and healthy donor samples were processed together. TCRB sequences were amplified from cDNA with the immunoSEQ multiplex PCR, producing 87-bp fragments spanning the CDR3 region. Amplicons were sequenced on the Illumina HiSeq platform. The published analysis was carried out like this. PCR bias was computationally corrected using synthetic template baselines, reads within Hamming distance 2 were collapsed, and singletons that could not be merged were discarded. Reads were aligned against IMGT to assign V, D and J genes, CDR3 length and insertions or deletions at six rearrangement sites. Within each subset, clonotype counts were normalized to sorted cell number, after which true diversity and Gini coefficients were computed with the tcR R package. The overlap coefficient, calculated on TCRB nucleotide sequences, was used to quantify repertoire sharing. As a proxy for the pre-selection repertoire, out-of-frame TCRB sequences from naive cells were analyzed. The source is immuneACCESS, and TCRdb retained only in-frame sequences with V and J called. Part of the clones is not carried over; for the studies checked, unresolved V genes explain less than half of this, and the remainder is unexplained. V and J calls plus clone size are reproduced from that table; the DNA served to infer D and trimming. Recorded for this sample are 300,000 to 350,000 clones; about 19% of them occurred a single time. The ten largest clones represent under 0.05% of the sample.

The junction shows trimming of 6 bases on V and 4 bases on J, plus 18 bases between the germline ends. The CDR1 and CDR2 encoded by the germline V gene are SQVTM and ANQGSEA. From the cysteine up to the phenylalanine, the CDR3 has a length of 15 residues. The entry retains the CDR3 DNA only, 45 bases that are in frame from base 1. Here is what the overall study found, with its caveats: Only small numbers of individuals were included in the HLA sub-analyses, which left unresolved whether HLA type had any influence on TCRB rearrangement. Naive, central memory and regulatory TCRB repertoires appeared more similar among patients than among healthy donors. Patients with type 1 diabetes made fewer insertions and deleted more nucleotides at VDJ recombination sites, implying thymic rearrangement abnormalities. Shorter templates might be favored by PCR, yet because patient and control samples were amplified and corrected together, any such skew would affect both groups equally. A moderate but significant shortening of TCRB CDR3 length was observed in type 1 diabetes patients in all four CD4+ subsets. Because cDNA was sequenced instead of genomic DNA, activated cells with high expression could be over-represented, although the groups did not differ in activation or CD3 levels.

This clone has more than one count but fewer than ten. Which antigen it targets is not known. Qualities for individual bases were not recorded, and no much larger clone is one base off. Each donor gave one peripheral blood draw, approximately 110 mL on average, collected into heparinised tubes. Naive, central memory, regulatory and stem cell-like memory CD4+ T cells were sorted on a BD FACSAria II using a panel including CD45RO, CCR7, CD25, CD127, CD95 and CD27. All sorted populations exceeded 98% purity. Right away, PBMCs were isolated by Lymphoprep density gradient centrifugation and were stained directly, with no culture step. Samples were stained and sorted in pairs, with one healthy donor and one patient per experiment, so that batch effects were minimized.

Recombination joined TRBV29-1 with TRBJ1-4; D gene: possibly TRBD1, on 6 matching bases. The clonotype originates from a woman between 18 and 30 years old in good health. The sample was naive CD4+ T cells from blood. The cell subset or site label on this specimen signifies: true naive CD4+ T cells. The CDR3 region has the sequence CSVETDSPSNEKLFF. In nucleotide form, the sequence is TGCAGCGTAGAGACGGACAGTCCAAGTAATGAAAAACTGTTTTTT.